This TCR beta chain was observed in a study of blood T cells in healthy people across ages. Sample-barcoded 5' priming and a J-beta primer mix drove a second PCR of about 6 to 12 cycles. TCRdb independently ran MiXCR on the 5' RACE reads; one entry per CDR3 protein. The sample carries about 1.5 million distinct CDR3 sequences, roughly 43% recorded once. Every donor gave 8 to 10 milliliters of peripheral blood. V was pared by 8 bases and J by 5 bases, with 15 bases between. Germline V gene lookup returns CDR1 MNHEY and CDR2 SMNVEV (reference sequence). CDR3 length: 13 residues. The sequenced sample consisted of blood. This sequence joins TRBV27 and TRBJ1-1, with D uncertain. The clonotype originates from a woman younger than 30 in good health. CDR3 region: CASHLSVGTEAFF. DNA of the CDR3: TGTGCCAGCCATTTGTCAGTGGGGACTGAAGCTTTCTTT.